This T cell receptor (beta chain) was found in a study of blood T cells in healthy people across ages. Germline V gives CDR1 SGDLS, CDR2 YYNGEE. This CDR3 is 12 amino acids long. For the second PCR, which ran for about 6 to 11 cycles, a sample-barcoded 5' primer and a J-beta primer mix were used. Each sample provided no less than 2.5 million CDR3-containing paired-end reads. MiXCR, run by TCRdb on the 5' RACE reads, gives a single entry per CDR3 protein. Among some 900,000 distinct CDR3 sequences listed, roughly 52% were seen once. A word on this clonotype: A junction boundary mismatches the germline segment, possibly from a read error.

The people who gave samples were healthy Caucasians from Russia, aged roughly 6 to 90. Sequenced material: blood. The source of this sequence is a man aged 25-40 years in good health. This chain uses TRBV9 with TRBJ2-5; no firm D call. The J call may be incorrect, as the DNA end agrees better with TRBJ2-7. The CDR3 DNA sequence: TGTACCAGCAGCGTCCCGATGGGCGAGCAGTACTTC. Translating it yields CTSSVPMGEQYF.